These 16 T cell receptor beta chains originate from one sample sequenced in a study of blood T cell repertoires in COVID-19. Assay: immunoSEQ multiplex PCR; the TCRdb copy retains only in-frame clones and omits some. Seen here are around 85,000 clones, 87% observed once, and the top ten hold roughly 5.7%. Sequencing input: peripheral blood. The receptors derive from a man in his sixties with acute or convalescent COVID-19.

This clone occurred once. The genes are TRBV18 and TRBJ1-1, with 7 bases lining up with TRBD1. V shed 3 bases, J shed 6 bases, and the junction held 13 bases outside the gene matches. The CDR3 spans 16 residues. Germline V gene lookup returns CDR1 KGHSH and CDR2 LQKENI. The CDR3: CASSPQPKQGRPEAFF. The CDR3 DNA sequence: TGTGCCAGCTCACCCCAGCCGAAACAGGGGAGGCCTGAAGCTTTCTTT. The complete variable domain, with remaining parts taken from reference TRBV18 and TRBJ1-1, reads NAGVMQNPRHLVRRRGQEARLRCSPMKGHSHVYWYRQLPEEGLKFMVYLQKENIIDESGMPKERFSAEFPKEGPSILRIQQVVRGDSAAYFCASSPQPKQGRPEAFFGQGTRLTVV.

As DNA, the CDR3 is TGTGCCAGCAGGGGAACGGGGGGCAAGGGCTACACCTTC. The encoded protein is CASRGTGGKGYTF. This rearrangement joins TRBV6-5 to TRBJ1-2, with a possible D match to TRBD1 (6 bases). CDR1 is MNHEY and CDR2 is SVGAGI in the germline V gene. This CDR3 is 13 amino acids long. V was shortened by 6 bases and J by 8 bases, with 16 bases between the two germline ends.

V usage is TRBV19 and J usage is TRBJ1-1, with D tentatively TRBD1 (5 bases). This CDR3 is built from 17 residues. Germline CDR1 reads LNHDA; CDR2 reads SQIVND (reference sequence). Trimming left V 5 bases short and J 1 base short, with 20 bases between. This CDR3 reads CASSFTYLDSPNTEAFF. DNA for the CDR3: TGTGCCAGTAGTTTCACATACCTCGACAGCCCGAACACTGAAGCTTTCTTT.

The chain joins TRBV18 to TRBJ2-3; D call uncertain. This CDR3 has 16 amino acids. V gave up 4 bases and J gave up 0 bases, with 14 bases separating them. Germline V lookup: CDR1 KGHSH, CDR2 LQKENI. CDR3 in amino acids: CASSLTLGLSTDTQYF. The CDR3, as DNA: TGTGCCAGCTCACTCACCCTTGGGCTTAGCACAGATACGCAGTATTTT. The whole variable domain, filled in from reference TRBV18 and TRBJ2-3, reads NAGVMQNPRHLVRRRGQEARLRCSPMKGHSHVYWYRQLPEEGLKFMVYLQKENIIDESGMPKERFSAEFPKEGPSILRIQQVVRGDSAAYFCASSLTLGLSTDTQYFGPGTRLTVL.

The V gene is TRBV5-1, the J gene TRBJ1-3, with D hard to call. Germline V lookup: CDR1 SGHRS, CDR2 YFSETQ. V was clipped by 0 bases and J by 4 bases, with 11 bases between them. This CDR3 is built from 15 residues. The CDR3 coding sequence is TGCGCCAGCAGCTTGGGGGCAGCCCAAGGAAACACCATATATTTT. Amino acid sequence: CASSLGAAQGNTIYF.

The chain employs TRBV5-6 and TRBJ1-5, with D possibly matching TRBD1 (5 bases). The CDR3 contains 15 residues. Germline V gives CDR1 SGHDT, CDR2 YYEEEE. The V and J ends lost 1 base and 2 bases respectively, with 10 bases between them. The CDR3 DNA sequence: TGTGCCAGCAGCTTGTATAGGGGTGGCAATCAGCCCCAGCATTTT. Translating it yields CASSLYRGGNQPQHF.

This chain connects TRBV3-1 (or the pseudogene TRBV3-2) to TRBJ2-7; tentatively, D is TRBD2 (5 bases). CDR1 and CDR2 from the germline V gene are LGHDT and YNNKEL (reference sequence). The CDR3 length is 14 residues. V lost 6 bases to trimming and J lost 7 bases, with 19 bases between them. The CDR3 region has the DNA TGTGCCAGCAGGGAGAAAGGCAGCTCGGGAGAGCAGTACTTC. As protein: CASREKGSSGEQYF.

The J gene is TRBJ2-2, the V gene TRBV7-2, with D possibly TRBD1 on 5 matching bases. Germline V gene data show CDR1 as SGHTA and CDR2 as FQGNSA. Trimming shortened V by 5 bases and J by 0 bases, and 10 bases separated the two germline ends. This CDR3 comprises 15 residues. The CDR3 loop is CASSPDSSNTGELFF. CDR3 sequence (DNA): TGTGCCAGCAGCCCCGACAGTTCGAACACCGGGGAGCTGTTTTTT. Full variable domain (rest looked up from reference TRBV7-2 and TRBJ2-2): GAGVSQSPSNKVTEKGKDVELRCDPISGHTALYWYRQSLGQGLEFLIYFQGNSAPDKSGLPSDRFSAERTGGSVSTLTIQRTQQEDSAVYLCASSPDSSNTGELFFGEGSRLTVL.

V gene TRBV4-3 combines with J gene TRBJ1-1; D is perhaps TRBD1 (5 bases). This CDR3 has 15 amino acids. The germline V gene encodes CDR1 LGHNA and CDR2 YSLEER. Trimming took off 0 bases at V and 4 bases at J, with 12 bases between the two ends. The CDR3 nucleotides are TGCGCCAGCAGCCAAGATCTTAGCGGGGGCACTGAAGCTTTCTTT. It codes for CASSQDLSGGTEAFF.

The chain combines TRBV27 with TRBJ2-2; 9 bases are shared with TRBD1. The CDR3 is 16 residues long. Germline V gene lookup returns CDR1 MNHEY and CDR2 SMNVEV (reference sequence). Trimming took 7 bases from V and 4 from J; bases not matched to a gene: 10. The CDR3 nucleotides read TGTGCCAGCACCCTGACCGGGACAGGGCCCACCGGGGAGCTGTTTTTT. Residues: CASTLTGTGPTGELFF.

This chain uses TRBV6-5 with TRBJ2-1; D remains unclear. The CDR3 is 13 amino acids. V lost 3 bases and J lost 5, with 8 bases in between. Per the germline V gene, CDR1 is MNHEY and CDR2 is SVGAGI. The CDR3 sequence is CASSYYSNNEQFF. CDR3 coding DNA: TGTGCCAGCAGTTATTACTCTAACAATGAGCAGTTCTTC.

The V call is TRBV30, the J call TRBJ2-2, with D perhaps TRBD1 (6 bases). Germline CDR1 reads GTSNPN; CDR2 reads SVGIG (reference sequence). With 6 bases removed from V and 2 bases from J, the gap between germline ends came to 13 bases. The CDR3 covers 14 residues. The CDR3 here is CACIRGGNTGELFF. In DNA, the CDR3 is TGTGCCTGTATTAGAGGGGGTAACACCGGGGAGCTGTTTTTT. The entire variable domain, with the rest obtained from reference TRBV30 and TRBJ2-2, is as follows: SQTIHQWPATLVQPVGSPLSLECTVEGTSNPNLYWYRQAAGRGLQLLFYSVGIGQISSEVPQNLSASRPQDRQFILSSKKLLLSDSGFYLCACIRGGNTGELFFGEGSRLTVL.

This clone has more than one count but fewer than ten. V gene TRBV24-1 combines with J gene TRBJ1-2, with 9 bases aligning to TRBD1. This CDR3 contains 14 residues. Germline loops: CDR1 KGHDR, CDR2 SFDVKD. Trimming removed 7 bases from V and 6 bases from J; junction bases left unmatched: 8. The CDR3 reads CATRRRDRVHGYTF. The CDR3 DNA reads as TGTGCCACCAGGAGAAGGGACAGGGTGCATGGCTACACCTTC.

The chain is built from TRBV27 and TRBJ2-2; tentatively, D is TRBD2 (6 bases). The germline V gene encodes CDR1 MNHEY and CDR2 SMNVEV (reference sequence). The CDR3 contains 13 residues. The V gene lost 6 bases and the J gene lost 1 base, with 6 bases spanning the gap. CDR3: CASSGGNTGELFF. CDR3 coding DNA: TGTGCCAGCAGCGGGGGGAACACCGGGGAGCTGTTTTTT.

V usage is TRBV6-6 and J usage is TRBJ1-2; no definite D call. Germline-derived CDR1 and CDR2 are MNHNY and SVGAGI (reference sequence). The CDR3 has 14 residues. V was cut by 6 bases and J by 4 bases, with 15 bases left in between. CDR3 in amino acids: CASRTTGVIYGYTF. The CDR3 bases are TGTGCCAGCAGGACGACCGGGGTTATCTATGGCTACACCTTC.

The chain is built from TRBV27 and TRBJ2-7, with D unclear. Trimming took 3 bases from V and 0 from J, leaving 9 bases between them. The CDR3 contains 14 residues. The germline V gene has CDR1 MNHEY and CDR2 SMNVEV (reference sequence). The CDR3 DNA sequence: TGTGCCAGCAGTTTGGCATTCTCCTCCTACGAGCAGTACTTC. Encoded protein: CASSLAFSSYEQYF.